A single sample gave rise to the 9 T cell receptor beta chains below, sequenced in a study of shared clonotypes between healthy human individuals. The protocol was immunoSEQ multiplex PCR, while the TCRdb copy is restricted to in-frame clones and leaves out a portion. The table lists roughly 1,000,000 clones, approximately 78% of them singletons. Sequenced material: memory CD4+ T cells from PBMCs. As for subset: CD45RA-negative fraction. The source is a young man in good health. Some clones in this sample may be carry-over from other donors' samples.

This chain joins TRBV6-1 and TRBJ2-7; TRBD1 agrees at 9 bases. The CDR3 length is 15 residues. V lost 6 bases, J lost 2 bases, and 8 bases stayed unmatched. From germline, CDR1 is MNHNS and CDR2 SASEGT. The CDR3 coding sequence is TGTGCCAGCAGCGAACAGGGGGCGCGTCCCTACGAGCAGTACTTC. This sequence encodes CASSEQGARPYEQYF.

At least ten counts were recorded for this clone. The junction differs from germline at one of its ends, possibly a read error. CDR3 sequence reads: CASCERSTDTQYF. Here the CDR3 DNA reads TGTGCCAGCTGTGAGCGGAGCACAGATACGCAGTATTTT. The V gene is TRBV2, the J gene TRBJ2-3; maybe TRBD2 (5 bases). This CDR3 comprises 13 residues. Germline V gives CDR1 SNHLY, CDR2 FYNNEI. Full variable domain (rest looked up from reference TRBV2 and TRBJ2-3): EPEVTQTPSHQVTQMGQEVILRCVPISNHLYFYWYRQILGQKVEFLVSFYNNEISEKSEIFDDQFSVERPDGSNFTLKIRSTKLEDSAMYFCASCERSTDTQYFGPGTRLTVL.

The genes are TRBV7-2 and TRBJ1-2, with 9 bases identical to TRBD1. From germline, CDR1 is SGHTA and CDR2 FQGNSA. The ends lost 3 bases at V and 8 bases at J; junction bases unmatched: 10. The CDR3 spans 15 residues. CDR3 protein: CASSFTGTGSVGYTF. The CDR3 nucleotides read TGTGCCAGCAGCTTTACCGGGACAGGGTCAGTAGGCTACACCTTC.

The CDR3 reads CATRQAYEQYF. DNA of the CDR3: TGTGCCACAAGACAGGCCTACGAGCAGTACTTC. This chain uses TRBV2 with TRBJ2-7, with a tentative D call TRBD1 (6 bases). Trimming pared 10 bases from V and 2 bases from J, leaving 9 bases between. The CDR3 spans 11 residues. Germline V CDR1 and CDR2: SNHLY, FYNNEI.

This clone was counted a few times. This sequence joins TRBV21-1 and TRBJ2-7; the table's D call TRBD2 went unverified against the DNA. TRBV21-1 is marked as a pseudogene. The CDR3 length is 17 residues. The CDR3 nucleotides are TGTGCCAGCAGCCTCCGAACTCCCAAACCCATCGTTTACGAGCAGTACTTC. Translated, it gives CASSLRTPKPIVYEQYF.

CDR3 residues: CASSLRWYQPQHF. The CDR3 DNA sequence: TGTGCCAGCAGTTTGAGATGGTATCAGCCCCAGCATTTT. The V gene is TRBV27, the J gene TRBJ1-5; the D is unclear. The length of the CDR3 is 13 residues. V shed 3 bases and J shed 5 bases, with 8 bases lying between them. Per the germline V gene, CDR1 is MNHEY and CDR2 is SMNVEV (reference sequence).

The chain couples TRBV14 to TRBJ2-3, with a possible D match to TRBD2 (6 bases). V was trimmed by 5 bases and J by 6 bases, leaving 18 bases between them. This CDR3 spans 15 amino acids. CDR1 is SGHDN, CDR2 FVKESK, per germline. The CDR3 loop reads CASSGLLDYRDTQYF. CDR3 in DNA: TGTGCCAGCAGCGGACTTTTGGACTATCGGGATACGCAGTATTTT.

The rearrangement uses TRBV7-9 and TRBJ1-2; TRBD1 aligns across 7 bases. Looked up from germline, CDR1 is SEHNR and CDR2 is FQNEAQ (reference sequence). V trimming: 5 bases; J trimming: 4 bases; junction bases outside the gene matches: 10. CDR3 size: 15 residues. The CDR3 here is CASSPNTGEGYGYTF. Here the CDR3 DNA reads TGTGCCAGCAGCCCAAATACAGGGGAGGGCTATGGCTACACCTTC.

The chain links TRBV11-2 to TRBJ2-7, with 7 bases fitting TRBD2. In germline, CDR1 is SGHAT, CDR2 FQNNGV. There are 15 residues in the CDR3. J was trimmed by 2 bases and V by 6 bases; bases with no gene match: 10. This CDR3 reads CASRLSGRGAYEQYF. The DNA for the CDR3 is TGTGCCAGCAGATTAAGCGGCCGGGGGGCCTACGAGCAGTACTTC.